The 3 T cell receptor beta chains below all came from one sample that was sequenced in a study of T cells after yellow fever vaccination. TCRdb recomputed calls from the 5' RACE reads with MiXCR, one row per CDR3 protein. The sample has 150,000 to 200,000 distinct CDR3 sequences; 8% to 13% are singletons. The specimen comprised CD8+ T cells sorted from PBMCs, sampled 15 days after the yellow fever booster vaccination. Receptors originate from a man in his late teens or twenties who received the YFV17D yellow fever vaccine.

This clonotype was observed a few times. The rearrangement uses TRBV27 and TRBJ1-2, with unresolved D. This CDR3 is built from 14 residues. Germline assignment: CDR1 MNHEY and CDR2 SMNVEV (reference sequence). The ends were cut back, 3 bases at V and 2 bases at J, with 10 bases in the middle. The CDR3 is CASSFSGFNYGYTF. CDR3 DNA: TGTGCCAGCAGTTTTTCGGGGTTCAACTATGGCTACACCTTC.

This chain joins TRBV5-6 and TRBJ2-2, with a tentative D call TRBD2 (5 bases). CDR1 SGHDT and CDR2 YYEEEE come from the germline V gene. Trimming cost V 0 bases and J 3 bases, with 9 bases left between them. The CDR3 loop spans 15 amino acids. The CDR3 DNA sequence: TGTGCCAGCAGCTTGGTTCTAGCTTACACCGGGGAGCTGTTTTTT. It codes for CASSLVLAYTGELFF. Using reference TRBV5-6 and TRBJ2-2 for the parts outside the CDR3, the full variable domain is DAGVTQSPTHLIKTRGQQVTLRCSPKSGHDTVSWYQQALGQGPQFIFQYYEEEERQRGNFPDRFSGHQFPNYSSELNVNALLLGDSALYLCASSLVLAYTGELFFGEGSRLTVL.

This clonotype showed up many times. V and J are TRBV7-9 and TRBJ2-7; no definite D call. Between the trimmed V and J ends, which lost 6 bases and 3 bases, there was a span of 9 bases. Looked up from germline, CDR1 is SEHNR and CDR2 is FQNEAQ (reference sequence). The CDR3 covers 12 residues. The CDR3 here is CASSFTGYEQYF. In nucleotides, the CDR3 is TGTGCCAGCAGTTTCACCGGCTACGAGCAGTACTTC. The full variable domain, rest sourced from reference TRBV7-9 and TRBJ2-7, is DTGVSQNPRHKITKRGQNVTFRCDPISEHNRLYWYRQTLGQGPEFLTYFQNEAQLEKSRLLSDRFSAERPKGSFSTLEIQRTEQGDSAMYLCASSFTGYEQYFGPGTRLTVT.